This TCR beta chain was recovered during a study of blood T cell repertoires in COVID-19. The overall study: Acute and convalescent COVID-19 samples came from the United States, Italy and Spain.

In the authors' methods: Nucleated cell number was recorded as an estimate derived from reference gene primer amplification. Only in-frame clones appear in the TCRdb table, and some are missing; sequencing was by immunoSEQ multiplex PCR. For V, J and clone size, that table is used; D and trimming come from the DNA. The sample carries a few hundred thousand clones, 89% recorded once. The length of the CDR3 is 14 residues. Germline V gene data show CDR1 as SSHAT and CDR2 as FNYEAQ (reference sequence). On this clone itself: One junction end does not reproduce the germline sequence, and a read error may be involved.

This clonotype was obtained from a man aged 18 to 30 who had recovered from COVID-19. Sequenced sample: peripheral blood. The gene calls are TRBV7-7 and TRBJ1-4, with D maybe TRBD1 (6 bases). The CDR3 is CASSEDSRAGKLFF. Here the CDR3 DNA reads TGTGCTAGCAGCGAGGACAGTAGGGCCGGGAAACTGTTTTTT.